These 23 T cell receptor beta chains came from one sample sequenced in a study of cytomegalovirus exposure and HLA in healthy donors. The PCR contained 60 Vbeta and 13 Jbeta primers. The table came from immunoSEQ multiplex PCR; TCRdb's copy has only in-frame clones and leaves some out. The sample holds about 120,000 clones, about 70% seen once. Sequenced input: PBMCs. All receptors derive from a male donor in good health and CMV-seronegative.

This clone was counted a few times. The chain joins TRBV5-4 to TRBJ2-1; TRBD2 matches at 7 bases. The CDR3 length is 13 residues. In germline, CDR1 is SGHNT, CDR2 YYREEE (reference sequence). V shed 0 bases and J 14 bases; nucleotides not matched to a gene: 8. The CDR3 sequence: CASSLDRQGGEFF. The CDR3 DNA reads as TGTGCCAGCAGCTTGGATCGCCAGGGAGGGGAGTTCTTC.

The chain is built from TRBV13 and TRBJ1-2, with TRBD1 as a possible D gene (5 bases). CDR1 is PRHDT, CDR2 FYEKMQ, per germline (reference sequence). CDR3 length equals 12 residues. V dropped 5 bases and J dropped 7 bases, with 11 bases sitting between them. CDR3 in DNA: TGTGCCAGCAGCCTACGGGGGTCTGGCTACACCTTC. Translating gives CASSLRGSGYTF. Based on the CDR3 plus reference TRBV13 and TRBJ1-2, the full variable domain is AAGVIQSPRHLIKEKRETATLKCYPIPRHDTVYWYQQGPGQDPQFLISFYEKMQSDKGSIPDRFSAQQFSDYHSELNMSSLELGDSALYFCASSLRGSGYTFGSGTRLTVV.

J is TRBJ2-3 and V is TRBV7-6; maybe TRBD2 (5 bases). The ends were cut back, 1 base at V and 2 bases at J, with 13 bases in the middle. The CDR3 runs to 16 residues. Germline CDR1 reads SGHVS; CDR2 reads FNYEAQ. CDR3 DNA sequence: TGTGCCAGCAGCTTAGGGACTTCGATTGTCACAGATACGCAGTATTTT. Translating gives CASSLGTSIVTDTQYF. The complete variable domain, with remaining parts taken from reference TRBV7-6 and TRBJ2-3, reads GAGVSQSPRYKVTKRGQDVALRCDPISGHVSLYWYRQALGQGPEFLTYFNYEAQQDKSGLPNDRFSAERPEGSISTLTIQRTEQRDSAMYRCASSLGTSIVTDTQYFGPGTRLTVL.

The chain uses TRBV19 and TRBJ1-1; 7 bases map to TRBD1. CDR3 length: 14 amino acids. The J segment lost 0 bases and the V segment lost 3 bases, leaving 1 base of the junction unmatched. The V gene's germline CDR1 is LNHDA and CDR2 SQIVND (reference sequence). For the CDR3, the DNA is TGTGCCAGTAGTATGACAGGGATGAACACTGAAGCTTTCTTT. As protein: CASSMTGMNTEAFF. The variable domain in full, completed from reference TRBV19 and TRBJ1-1, reads DGGITQSPKYLFRKEGQNVTLSCEQNLNHDAMYWYRQDPGQGLRLIYYSQIVNDFQKGDIAEGYSVSREKKESFPLTVTSAQKNPTAFYLCASSMTGMNTEAFFGQGTRLTVV.

This clone was recorded only once. The V gene is TRBV5-4, the J gene TRBJ2-7; weak D call: TRBD1 (5 bases). The CDR3 totals 14 residues. Germline values: CDR1 SGHNT, CDR2 YYREEE (reference sequence). V lost 0 bases, J lost 0 bases, and 7 bases lay in between. CDR3 sequence reads: CASSLEQASYEQYF. CDR3 nucleotides: TGTGCCAGCAGCTTGGAACAGGCCTCCTACGAGCAGTACTTC.

The gene calls are TRBV7-9 and TRBJ1-2; maybe TRBD1 (6 bases). The CDR3 spans 14 residues. V lost 6 bases, J lost 2 bases, and 13 bases lay in between. CDR1 is SEHNR and CDR2 is FQNEAQ in the germline V gene (reference sequence). CDR3 bases: TGTGCCAGCAGAAAAGGACAGACGAACTATGGCTACACCTTC. Encoded protein: CASRKGQTNYGYTF.

A few counts support this clone. The rearrangement joins TRBV13 to TRBJ2-1; 9 nucleotides align to TRBD2. Unmatched junction bases numbered 16, after V lost 5 bases and J lost 5 bases. The germline CDR1 and CDR2 sequences are PRHDT and FYEKMQ (reference sequence). This CDR3 has 18 residues. CDR3 protein: CASSPQGGGGTSNNEQFF. The CDR3 nucleotides read TGTGCCAGCAGCCCCCAGGGAGGGGGAGGGACTAGCAACAATGAGCAGTTCTTC.

The J gene is TRBJ2-7, the V gene TRBV5-4, with 8 bases matching TRBD1. Germline CDR1 SGHNT, CDR2 YYREEE (reference sequence). J lost 3 bases, V lost 2 bases, and 7 bases had no gene match. CDR3 length: 15 residues. This CDR3 is CASSFDRGASYEQYF. The CDR3 coding sequence is TGTGCCAGCAGCTTTGACAGGGGTGCAAGCTACGAGCAGTACTTC. The complete variable domain, with remaining parts taken from reference TRBV5-4 and TRBJ2-7, reads ETGVTQSPTHLIKTRGQQVTLRCSSQSGHNTVSWYQQALGQGPQFIFQYYREEENGRGNFPPRFSGLQFPNYSSELNVNALELDDSALYLCASSFDRGASYEQYFGPGTRLTVT.

V and J are TRBV18 and TRBJ1-1; no reliable D call. The CDR3 has 10 amino acids. With 8 bases removed from V and 5 bases from J, the gap between germline ends came to 6 bases. Germline V gene lookup returns CDR1 KGHSH and CDR2 LQKENI. The CDR3 region has the DNA TGTGCCAGCCGCTATACTGAAGCTTTCTTT. This sequence encodes CASRYTEAFF.

This clone turned up a few times. The chain links TRBV6-5 to TRBJ1-4; D might be TRBD1 (5 bases). CDR3 length: 14 residues. V shed 2 bases and J shed 8 bases, with 12 bases lying between them. Germline V gene sequence: CDR1 MNHEY, CDR2 SVGAGI. Here the CDR3 reads CASSYGRVGEKLFF. In nucleotides, the CDR3 is TGTGCCAGCAGTTACGGCAGGGTTGGGGAAAAACTGTTTTTT.

Comments on this clone: The sample carries other DNA sequences with the same CDR3. This sequence joins TRBV19 and TRBJ1-1, with 8 bases that match TRBD1. This CDR3 contains 15 residues. V gave up 8 bases and J gave up 3 bases; unmatched junction bases: 11. Germline V gives CDR1 LNHDA, CDR2 SQIVND (reference sequence). The CDR3 DNA reads TGTGCCAGTGGACCAGGGGGCCCGGTGGACACTGAAGCTTTCTTT. This sequence encodes CASGPGGPVDTEAFF.

This clone appeared a single time. This rearrangement joins TRBV10-3 to TRBJ2-7, with 12 bases aligning to TRBD2. With 11 bases clipped from V and 4 bases from J, the junction kept 18 bases outside the gene matches. The CDR3 totals 17 residues. Germline V gene sequence: CDR1 ENHRY, CDR2 SYGVKD. CDR3 region: CAALGQGLAGGPYEQYF. The CDR3 DNA follows: TGTGCCGCCTTAGGGCAGGGGCTAGCGGGAGGGCCATACGAGCAGTACTTC.

The genes are TRBV29-1 and TRBJ2-3; TRBD1 aligns across 9 bases. The CDR3 spans 14 residues. Germline CDR1 is SQVTM and CDR2 is ANQGSEA. J lost 4 bases, V lost 6 bases, and 8 bases had no gene match. The CDR3 spells CSVLTGGDADTQYF. The CDR3 bases are TGCAGCGTCTTAACAGGGGGCGACGCAGATACGCAGTATTTT.

The chain recombines TRBV28 with TRBJ1-2; 7 bases are shared with TRBD1. CDR1 is MDHEN, CDR2 SYDVKM, per germline. J lost 6 bases, V lost 3 bases, and 10 bases had no gene match. The CDR3 is 15 residues long. The chain's CDR3 is CASSLTGYDTNGYTF. The CDR3 DNA follows: TGTGCCAGCAGTTTGACAGGGTACGACACTAATGGCTACACCTTC.

This clone occurred a few times. The junction departs from the called germline gene at one end, perhaps through a read error. The chain combines TRBV7-9 with TRBJ2-7; no clear D. CDR3 length: 11 amino acids. The V gene's germline CDR1 is SEHNR and CDR2 FQNEAQ (reference sequence). In DNA, the CDR3 is TGTTCCAGCAGCCCTTCCTACGAGCAGTACTTC. Amino acid sequence: CSSSPSYEQYF.

The rearrangement uses TRBV9 and TRBJ2-1; D gene ambiguous. The CDR3 loop spans 12 amino acids. In germline, CDR1 is SGDLS, CDR2 YYNGEE. Trimming shortened V by 1 base and J by 8 bases, and 7 bases separated the two germline ends. DNA for the CDR3: TGTGCCAGCAGCGTAACAGAATATGAGCAGTTCTTC. This sequence encodes CASSVTEYEQFF.

This chain uses TRBV15 with TRBJ2-3; TRBD2 is a possible D gene (6 bases). The germline gives CDR1 LNHNV, CDR2 YYDKDF (reference sequence). Trimming left V 6 bases short and J 3 bases short, with 16 bases between. The CDR3 loop spans 15 amino acids. The CDR3 nucleotides read TGTGCCACCAGACTAGGAGGGTCGGATACAGATACGCAGTATTTT. It codes for CATRLGGSDTDTQYF.

The chain carries TRBV5-4 and TRBJ2-1; the D gene is possibly TRBD2 (5 bases). Per the germline V gene, CDR1 is SGHNT and CDR2 is YYREEE (reference sequence). With 2 bases removed from V and 2 bases from J, the gap between germline ends came to 14 bases. The CDR3 has 16 residues. The CDR3 loop reads CASSFGLLMAYNEQFF. For the CDR3, the DNA is TGTGCCAGCAGCTTTGGACTCCTTATGGCCTACAATGAGCAGTTCTTC.

This clone appeared once. This chain joins TRBV27 and TRBJ2-2, with D maybe TRBD2 (7 bases). This CDR3 comprises 20 residues. Per the germline V gene, CDR1 is MNHEY and CDR2 is SMNVEV (reference sequence). Trimming pared 0 bases from V and 3 bases from J, leaving 23 bases between. The CDR3, as DNA: TGTGCCAGCAGTTTATCCATCGATGACCTTTGGCGGGGGCACACCGGGGAGCTGTTTTTT. This encodes CASSLSIDDLWRGHTGELFF.

The V call is TRBV19, the J call TRBJ2-2, with TRBD2 matching 11 bases. Germline CDR1 reads LNHDA; CDR2 reads SQIVND (reference sequence). CDR3 length: 17 amino acids. V lost 1 base to trimming and J lost 7 bases; unmatched junction nucleotides: 8. CDR3 nucleotide sequence: TGTGCCAGTAGTATAGCTGTAGCGGGAGGGCCGTACGGGGAGCTGTTTTTT. Residues: CASSIAVAGGPYGELFF.

This chain joins TRBV5-6 and TRBJ2-3; TRBD1 aligns across 7 bases. Germline CDR1 and CDR2: SGHDT and YYEEEE. Trimming removed 4 bases from V and 1 base from J; junction bases left unmatched: 6. CDR3 length equals 15 residues. The CDR3 DNA reads TGTGCCAGCAGCCGACAGGGCTTCGGCACAGATACGCAGTATTTT. Protein sequence: CASSRQGFGTDTQYF. Complete variable domain (other parts from reference TRBV5-6 and TRBJ2-3): DAGVTQSPTHLIKTRGQQVTLRCSPKSGHDTVSWYQQALGQGPQFIFQYYEEEERQRGNFPDRFSGHQFPNYSSELNVNALLLGDSALYLCASSRQGFGTDTQYFGPGTRLTVL.

This chain uses TRBV10-3 with TRBJ2-7; D uncertain. From germline, CDR1 is ENHRY and CDR2 SYGVKD. This CDR3 is built from 13 residues. Trimming shortened V by 1 base and J by 2 bases, and 6 bases separated the two germline ends. The CDR3, as DNA: TGTGCCATCAGTGAGTTGGCGGCCTACGAGCAGTACTTC. Its translation: CAISELAAYEQYF.

V is TRBV28 and J is TRBJ2-6; D gene ambiguous. Germline CDR1 and CDR2: MDHEN and SYDVKM. The CDR3 extends over 13 amino acids. The V end lost 6 bases, the J end lost 5 bases, and 8 bases lay between the germline ends. This CDR3 is CASSSTRANVLTF. The CDR3 DNA is TGTGCCAGCAGCTCCACTCGGGCCAACGTCCTGACTTTC.